A single sample gave rise to the 22 T cell receptor beta chains below, sequenced in a study of blood T cell repertoires in COVID-19 (dated by TCRdb to 2018 to 2020). Preparation of the library involved the immunoSEQ multiplex PCR assay. This immuneACCESS table, as held by TCRdb, lists in-frame sequences with V and J called but not all clones. Of the missing ones, under half trace to an unresolved V gene in checked studies; the others have no known cause. For this sample the table gives around 150,000 clones, of which about three quarters were detected only once. About 7.8% of the sample is taken by the ten largest. The sample consisted of peripheral blood. All receptors come from a man in his 60s with acute or convalescent COVID-19.

V usage is TRBV12-5 and J usage is TRBJ1-4, with no clear D. The CDR3 totals 16 residues. Germline V CDR1 and CDR2: LGHNT, FRNRAP. V shed 0 bases and J shed 0 bases, with 8 bases lying between them. The CDR3 reads CASGLVNQATNEKLFF. The DNA for the CDR3 is TGTGCTAGTGGTTTGGTAAATCAGGCAACTAATGAAAAACTGTTTTTT.

Here the CDR3 DNA reads TGCGCCAGCAGCCAGTCCGGGACAAGTCATTCACCCCTCCACTTT. Encoded protein: CASSQSGTSHSPLHF. The rearrangement links TRBV4-3 to TRBJ1-6; possibly TRBD1 for D (6 bases). The CDR3 is 15 residues long. The V end lost 3 bases, the J end lost 8 bases, and 14 bases lay between the germline ends. The V gene's germline CDR1 is LGHNA and CDR2 YSLEER.

The chain combines TRBV30 with TRBJ2-5, with 7 bases fitting TRBD1. The CDR3 length is 14 residues. V was pared by 0 bases and J by 2 bases, with 3 bases of the junction left unmatched. The V gene's germline CDR1 is GTSNPN and CDR2 SVGIG (reference sequence). The CDR3: CAWSVMGQQETQYF. The CDR3 region has the DNA TGTGCCTGGAGTGTCATGGGACAGCAAGAGACCCAGTACTTC.

This chain joins TRBV30 and TRBJ2-5; TRBD2 might be the D (5 bases). The length of the CDR3 is 11 residues. Germline CDR1 GTSNPN, CDR2 SVGIG (reference sequence). Trimming removed 1 base at V and 5 bases at J, with 5 bases between. CDR3 in amino acids: CAWSGGETQYF. The CDR3 DNA is TGTGCCTGGAGTGGAGGGGAGACCCAGTACTTC.

V is TRBV25-1 and J is TRBJ2-2; D remains unclear. CDR3 length equals 13 residues. Germline V gene sequence: CDR1 MGHDK, CDR2 SYGVNS. Trimming left V 5 bases short and J 10 bases short, with 14 bases between. The CDR3 bases are TGTGCCAGCAGTCCCCAGTCCTCCGTGGAGCTGTTTTTT. Protein product: CASSPQSSVELFF.

This clone was found once. V gene TRBV11-2 combines with J gene TRBJ2-2; D is perhaps TRBD2 (6 bases). V dropped 1 base and J dropped 5 bases, with 8 bases sitting between them. CDR1 and CDR2 (germline): SGHAT, FQNNGV. The CDR3 is 14 amino acids. The CDR3 nucleotides read TGTGCCAGCAGCTTAGTGGCGGGGACCGGGGAGCTGTTTTTT. Translation: CASSLVAGTGELFF. The full variable domain, with the rest looked up from reference TRBV11-2 and TRBJ2-2, is EAGVAQSPRYKIIEKRQSVAFWCNPISGHATLYWYQQILGQGPKLLIQFQNNGVVDDSQLPKDRFSAERLKGVDSTLKIQPAKLEDSAVYLCASSLVAGTGELFFGEGSRLTVL.

The V call is TRBV12-3 or TRBV12-4, the J call TRBJ2-7; 10 nucleotides line up with TRBD1. The J segment lost 5 bases and the V segment lost 5 bases, leaving 3 bases of the junction unmatched. The CDR3 loop spans 13 amino acids. In DNA form, the CDR3 reads TGTGCCAGCAGTCAGGACAGGGGGAACGAGCAGTACTTC. As protein: CASSQDRGNEQYF.

The V gene is TRBV10-3, the J gene TRBJ1-2; possibly TRBD1 for D (5 bases). The CDR3 contains 14 residues. V was shortened by 4 bases and J by 2 bases, with 11 bases between the two germline ends. From germline, CDR1 is ENHRY and CDR2 SYGVKD. The CDR3 DNA sequence: TGTGCCATCAGTGGGACAACGACGAACTATGGCTACACCTTC. Amino acid sequence: CAISGTTTNYGYTF.

The table lists this clone with a count of one. The J gene is TRBJ2-1, the V gene TRBV29-1; D is perhaps TRBD1 (6 bases). CDR1 is SQVTM and CDR2 is ANQGSEA in the germline V gene. V shed 1 base and J shed 6 bases, with 13 bases lying between them. The CDR3 contains 14 residues. In DNA, the CDR3 is TGCAGCGTTGAAGCCCAGGGGAGAGGCAATGAGCAGTTCTTC. As protein: CSVEAQGRGNEQFF.

The chain carries TRBV24-1 and TRBJ2-3; 8 positions agree with TRBD2. The ends lost 4 bases at V and 5 bases at J; junction bases unmatched: 10. This CDR3 is 16 amino acids long. Germline assignment: CDR1 KGHDR and CDR2 SFDVKD. The DNA for the CDR3 is TGTGCCACCAGTGAACCCCCGGGACTAGAAGGAGATACGCAGTATTTT. Amino acid sequence: CATSEPPGLEGDTQYF.

The rearrangement uses TRBV19 and TRBJ2-5; the match to TRBD1 covers 11 bases. Germline assignment: CDR1 LNHDA and CDR2 SQIVND (reference sequence). The CDR3 extends over 14 amino acids. The trim removed 7 bases at V and 4 bases at J, leaving 5 bases unmatched. CDR3 coding DNA: TGTGCCAGTAAAGGACAGGGGGCAGGAGAGACCCAGTACTTC. Protein: CASKGQGAGETQYF. Combining the CDR3 with reference TRBV19 and TRBJ2-5 gives the whole variable domain DGGITQSPKYLFRKEGQNVTLSCEQNLNHDAMYWYRQDPGQGLRLIYYSQIVNDFQKGDIAEGYSVSREKKESFPLTVTSAQKNPTAFYLCASKGQGAGETQYFGPGTRLLVL.

Ten or more counts support this clone. J is TRBJ1-5 and V is TRBV4-3; 7 bases map to TRBD1. Trimming took 2 bases from V and 3 from J; bases not matched to a gene: 4. Germline CDR1 and CDR2: LGHNA and YSLEER. This CDR3 contains 15 residues. The CDR3 sequence: CASSQTQGTNQPQHF. The DNA of the CDR3 is TGCGCCAGCAGCCAAACACAGGGGACCAATCAGCCCCAGCATTTT.

This clone came up a few times. The chain recombines TRBV2 with TRBJ1-2, with a weak D call TRBD1 (6 bases). Germline V gene sequence: CDR1 SNHLY, CDR2 FYNNEI. There are 13 residues in the CDR3. Between the trimmed V and J ends, which lost 7 bases and 6 bases, there was a span of 15 bases. CDR3 DNA: TGTGCCAGCACCCCGAGGGGGGGGGATGGCTACACCTTC. Translation: CASTPRGGDGYTF.

The chain carries TRBV10-3 and TRBJ1-5; 8 bases are shared with TRBD1. Germline V gene sequence: CDR1 ENHRY, CDR2 SYGVKD. V was clipped by 5 bases and J by 5 bases; unmatched bases: 2. The CDR3 is 13 amino acids. The CDR3 nucleotides are TGTGCCATCAGTACACAGGGGGATCAGCCCCAGCATTTT. It is translated as CAISTQGDQPQHF.

CDR3 bases: TGTGCTAGTGGTTTGATCGGCGGGACAGGGGGCGCTTATACGCAGTATTTT. This codes for CASGLIGGTGGAYTQYF. J is TRBJ2-3 and V is TRBV12-5; TRBD1 aligns across 12 bases. The CDR3 is 17 amino acids. The V and J ends lost 2 bases and 7 bases, in that order; junction bases with no gene match: 10. Germline V lookup: CDR1 LGHNT, CDR2 FRNRAP.

The chain links TRBV11-1 to TRBJ1-2; D gene ambiguous. The CDR3 totals 13 residues. Deletions cut 8 bases from V and 2 bases from J, with 12 bases between. From germline, CDR1 is SGHAT and CDR2 FQDESV (reference sequence). The CDR3 is CASARKGNYGYTF. DNA of the CDR3: TGTGCCAGCGCGAGGAAAGGAAACTATGGCTACACCTTC.

A few counts support this clone. This chain connects TRBV5-4 to TRBJ1-6, with unresolved D. The V gene lost 4 bases and the J gene lost 0 bases, with 11 bases spanning the gap. Germline V gives CDR1 SGHNT, CDR2 YYREEE (reference sequence). The CDR3 spans 16 residues. CDR3 region: CASSVPSSSYNSPLHF. The CDR3 bases are TGTGCCAGCAGCGTGCCCTCGAGCTCCTATAATTCACCCCTCCACTTT.

The gene calls are TRBV5-1 and TRBJ1-4; TRBD1 might be the D (5 bases). This CDR3 contains 16 residues. Germline assignment: CDR1 SGHRS and CDR2 YFSETQ. The V end lost 0 bases, the J end lost 5 bases, and 14 bases lay between the germline ends. The chain's CDR3 is CASSLGTNIANEKLFF. The CDR3 region has the DNA TGCGCCAGCAGCTTGGGGACAAACATCGCAAATGAAAAACTGTTTTTT.

This chain links TRBV7-8 with TRBJ1-4; 7 bases map to TRBD1. The CDR3 extends over 17 amino acids. Trimming at V came to 3 bases and at J to 0 bases, leaving 7 bases not matched to a gene. The germline V gene encodes CDR1 SGHVS and CDR2 FQNEAQ. The DNA of the CDR3 is TGTGCCAGCAGCTTGCCCCGGGACAGAGCAACTAATGAAAAACTGTTTTTT. Residues: CASSLPRDRATNEKLFF.

The V gene is TRBV5-1, the J gene TRBJ2-7, with 7 positions matching TRBD1. The trim removed 4 bases at V and 0 bases at J, leaving 4 bases unmatched. Germline values: CDR1 SGHRS, CDR2 YFSETQ. The CDR3 sequence is 14 residues long. The CDR3 loop reads CASSPTGSSYEQYF. DNA for the CDR3: TGCGCCAGCAGCCCGACAGGGAGCTCCTACGAGCAGTACTTC.

This chain joins TRBV6-2 or TRBV6-3 and TRBJ1-5, with TRBD1 matching 7 bases. The germline gives CDR1 MNHEY, CDR2 SVGEGT. V was pared by 6 bases and J by 6 bases, with 11 bases of the junction left unmatched. CDR3 length: 15 residues. The CDR3 DNA follows: TGTGCCAGCAGCATCGGAGGGGGCACGGGTCAGCCCCAGCATTTT. Amino acids: CASSIGGGTGQPQHF.

The V and J genes are TRBV27 and TRBJ1-2; maybe TRBD1 (6 bases). The CDR3 covers 13 residues. Germline CDR1 reads MNHEY; CDR2 reads SMNVEV (reference sequence). The V and J ends lost 6 bases and 4 bases respectively, with 12 bases between them. This CDR3 is CASRPGVTYGYTF. As DNA, the CDR3 is TGTGCCAGCAGACCAGGGGTTACCTATGGCTACACCTTC.